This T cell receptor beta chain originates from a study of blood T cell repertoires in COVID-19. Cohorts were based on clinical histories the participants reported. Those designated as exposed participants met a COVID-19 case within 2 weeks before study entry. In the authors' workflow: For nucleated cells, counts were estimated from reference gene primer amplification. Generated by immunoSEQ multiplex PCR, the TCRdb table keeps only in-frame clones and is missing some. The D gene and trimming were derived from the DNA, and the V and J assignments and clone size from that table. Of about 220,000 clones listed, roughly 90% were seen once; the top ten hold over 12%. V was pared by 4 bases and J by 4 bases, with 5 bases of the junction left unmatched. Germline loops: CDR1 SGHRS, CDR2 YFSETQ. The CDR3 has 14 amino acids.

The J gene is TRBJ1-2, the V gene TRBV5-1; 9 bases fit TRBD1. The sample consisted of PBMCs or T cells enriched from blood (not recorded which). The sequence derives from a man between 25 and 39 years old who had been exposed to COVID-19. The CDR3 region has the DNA TGCGCCAGCAGCCCTGGACAGGGGCTCTATGGCTACACCTTC. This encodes CASSPGQGLYGYTF.